This T cell receptor (beta chain) was profiled in a study of blood T cell repertoires in COVID-19. On the study more broadly: Sites across the United States, Italy and Spain contributed samples from acute and convalescent COVID-19. T cells, B-cell-depleted T cells, or PBMCs supplied cDNA or gDNA.

The V gene lost 5 bases and the J gene lost 0 bases, with 7 bases spanning the gap. Germline V gene lookup returns CDR1 LNHDA and CDR2 SQIVND (reference sequence). The CDR3 runs 14 residues. In the study's own analysis: Estimation of nucleated cell counts relied on the amplification of reference gene primers. TCRdb's table, derived via immunoSEQ multiplex PCR, lists solely in-frame clones and lacks some. V, J and clone size derive from that table, while D and trimming were established from the DNA sequence. The sample carries around 200,000 clones, about 89% recorded once. What was sequenced was peripheral blood. The receptor was derived from a man between 65 and 85 years old with acute or convalescent COVID-19. The V call is TRBV19, the J call TRBJ1-4; maybe TRBD1 (5 bases). The CDR3 nucleotides read TGTGCCAGTAGTGGGGCAACAACTAATGAAAAACTGTTTTTT. This encodes CASSGATTNEKLFF. The variable domain in full, with the rest retrieved from reference TRBV19 and TRBJ1-4, is DGGITQSPKYLFRKEGQNVTLSCEQNLNHDAMYWYRQDPGQGLRLIYYSQIVNDFQKGDIAEGYSVSREKKESFPLTVTSAQKNPTAFYLCASSGATTNEKLFFGSGTQLSVL.